This T cell receptor beta chain was sequenced for a study of response to subunit inactivated influenza vaccine. In regard to this clonotype: What it binds is not known.

Findings of the study overall: Few additional T cells are recruited per seasonal influenza vaccination, authors suggested.

TCRdb analysed the RT-PCR reads with MiXCR anew, one entry per CDR3 protein. The table has hundreds of thousands of distinct CDR3 sequences, 12% to 15% seen once; the top ten hold 6% to 9.5%. V was pared by 6 bases and J by 9 bases, with 6 bases of the junction left unmatched. Germline lookup yields CDR1 SNHLY and CDR2 FYNNEI. The CDR3 has 13 amino acids. This chain connects TRBV2 to TRBJ2-7; 12 nucleotides agree with TRBD1. The source was PBMCs from blood, collected 14 to 15 days before vaccination. The sequence was obtained from a man aged 50-59 years who received an inactivated influenza vaccine. The CDR3: CASRGQGAFAQYF. CDR3 DNA: TGTGCCAGCAGGGGACAGGGGGCGTTTGCGCAGTACTTC.